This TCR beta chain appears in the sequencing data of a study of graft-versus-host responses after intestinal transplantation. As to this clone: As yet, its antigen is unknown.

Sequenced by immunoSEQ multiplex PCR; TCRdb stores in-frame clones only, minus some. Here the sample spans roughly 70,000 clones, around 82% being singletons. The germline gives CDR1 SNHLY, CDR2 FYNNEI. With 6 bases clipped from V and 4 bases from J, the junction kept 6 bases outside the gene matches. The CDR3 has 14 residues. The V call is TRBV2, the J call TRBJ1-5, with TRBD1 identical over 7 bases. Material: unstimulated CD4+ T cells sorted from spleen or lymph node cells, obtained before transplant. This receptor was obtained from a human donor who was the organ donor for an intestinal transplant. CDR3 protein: CASRTGVGNQPQHF. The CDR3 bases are TGTGCCAGCAGAACAGGGGTGGGTAATCAGCCCCAGCATTTT. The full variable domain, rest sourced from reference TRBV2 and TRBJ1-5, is EPEVTQTPSHQVTQMGQEVILRCVPISNHLYFYWYRQILGQKVEFLVSFYNNEISEKSEIFDDQFSVERPDGSNFTLKIRSTKLEDSAMYFCASRTGVGNQPQHFGDGTRLSIL.